This T cell receptor beta chain was identified in a study of beta chain features in type 1 diabetes. Broader study findings: Within each of all four CD4+ subsets, Type 1 diabetes patients had TCRB CDR3s that were moderately but significantly shorter.

In the case of this clone: The antigen is not known.

Expressed TCRB transcripts were sequenced because the entire RNA isolate underwent reverse transcription. TCRdb keeps only in-frame clones here, not all; method: immunoSEQ multiplex PCR. The table shows approximately 120,000 clones, with 40% occurring only once. The V gene lost 5 bases and the J gene lost 0 bases, with 11 bases spanning the gap. This CDR3 spans 14 amino acids. Germline CDR1 reads KGHSH; CDR2 reads LQKENI. The V call is TRBV18, the J call TRBJ2-7, with a possible D match to TRBD2 (5 bases). Sequencing was done on a sample of stem cell memory CD4+ T cells from blood. The TCR originated in a woman aged 18-30 years in good health. CDR3 sequence (DNA): TGTGCCAGCTCATCGGGGTGGAGCTCCTACGAGCAGTACTTC. It codes for CASSSGWSSYEQYF.